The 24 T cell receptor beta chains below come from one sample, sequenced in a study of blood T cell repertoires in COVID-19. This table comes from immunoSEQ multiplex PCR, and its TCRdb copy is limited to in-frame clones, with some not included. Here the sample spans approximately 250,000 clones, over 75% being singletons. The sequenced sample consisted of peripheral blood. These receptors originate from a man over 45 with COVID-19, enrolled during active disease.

The CDR3: CASSATSGGYNEQFF. Written as DNA, the CDR3 is TGTGCCAGCAGCGCGACTAGCGGGGGCTACAATGAGCAGTTCTTC. The chain carries TRBV11-3 and TRBJ2-1, with TRBD2 identical over 12 bases. Germline CDR1 reads SGHNT; CDR2 reads YENEEA. V was clipped by 5 bases and J by 3 bases; unmatched bases: 2. The CDR3 covers 15 residues.

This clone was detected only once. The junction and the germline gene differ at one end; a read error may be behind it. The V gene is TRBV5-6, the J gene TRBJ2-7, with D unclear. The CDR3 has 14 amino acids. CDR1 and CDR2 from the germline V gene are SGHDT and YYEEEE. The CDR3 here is CASSFRFSPYAQYF. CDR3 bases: TGTGCCAGCAGCTTCCGGTTTTCACCATACGCGCAGTACTTC.

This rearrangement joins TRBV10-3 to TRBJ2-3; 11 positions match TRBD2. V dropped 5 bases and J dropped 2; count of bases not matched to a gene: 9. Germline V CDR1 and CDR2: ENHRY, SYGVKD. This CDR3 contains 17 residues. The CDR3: CAISSRLAGSYTDTQYF. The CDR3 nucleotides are TGTGCCATCAGTTCCCGACTAGCGGGGAGTTACACAGATACGCAGTATTTT.

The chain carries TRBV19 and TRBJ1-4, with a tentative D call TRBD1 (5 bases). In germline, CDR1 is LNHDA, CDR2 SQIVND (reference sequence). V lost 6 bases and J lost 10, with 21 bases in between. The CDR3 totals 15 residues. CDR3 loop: CASRNPGLSQTKLFF. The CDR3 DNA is TGTGCCAGTAGGAATCCGGGACTGAGCCAGACAAAACTGTTTTTT.

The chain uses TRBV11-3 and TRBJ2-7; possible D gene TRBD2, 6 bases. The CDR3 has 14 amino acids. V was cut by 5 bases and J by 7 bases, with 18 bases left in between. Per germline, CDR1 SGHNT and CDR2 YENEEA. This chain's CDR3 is CASSPHRGVIEQYF. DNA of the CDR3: TGTGCCAGCAGCCCCCACCGCGGGGTCATAGAGCAGTACTTC.

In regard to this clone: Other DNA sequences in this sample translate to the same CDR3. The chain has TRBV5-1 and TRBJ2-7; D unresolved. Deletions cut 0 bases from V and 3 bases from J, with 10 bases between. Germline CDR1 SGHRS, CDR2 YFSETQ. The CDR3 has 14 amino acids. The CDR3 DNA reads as TGCGCCAGCAGCTTGGCCGGGTCCAGCTACGAGCAGTACTTC. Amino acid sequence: CASSLAGSSYEQYF.

The CDR3 DNA reads TGTGCCAGTAAAAGGCCGGAGGGTATCTATGGCTACACCTTC. Translating gives CASKRPEGIYGYTF. The chain combines TRBV6-5 with TRBJ1-2; D is uncertain. This CDR3 is built from 14 residues. V was cut by 9 bases and J by 4 bases, with 18 bases left in between. CDR1 is MNHEY and CDR2 is SVGAGI in the germline V gene.

CDR3 sequence (DNA): TGTGCCAGCAAGACCCGGGGTATGAACACCGGGGAGCTGTTTTTT. Amino acid sequence: CASKTRGMNTGELFF. The chain links TRBV27 to TRBJ2-2; tentatively, D is TRBD2 (5 bases). V lost 7 bases and J 1 base, leaving 13 bases between the germline ends. The CDR3 extends over 15 amino acids. The germline V gene has CDR1 MNHEY and CDR2 SMNVEV (reference sequence).

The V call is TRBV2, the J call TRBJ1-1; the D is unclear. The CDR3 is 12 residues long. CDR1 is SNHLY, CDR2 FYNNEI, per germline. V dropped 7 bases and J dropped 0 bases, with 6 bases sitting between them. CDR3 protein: CASNSLNTEAFF. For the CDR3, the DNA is TGTGCCAGCAACAGCTTGAACACTGAAGCTTTCTTT.

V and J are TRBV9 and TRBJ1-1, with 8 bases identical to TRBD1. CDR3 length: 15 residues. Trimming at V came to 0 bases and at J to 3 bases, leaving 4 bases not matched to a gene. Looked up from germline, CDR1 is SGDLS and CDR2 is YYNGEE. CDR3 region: CASSVGGQGYTEAFF. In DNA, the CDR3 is TGTGCCAGCAGCGTAGGAGGACAGGGATACACTGAAGCTTTCTTT.

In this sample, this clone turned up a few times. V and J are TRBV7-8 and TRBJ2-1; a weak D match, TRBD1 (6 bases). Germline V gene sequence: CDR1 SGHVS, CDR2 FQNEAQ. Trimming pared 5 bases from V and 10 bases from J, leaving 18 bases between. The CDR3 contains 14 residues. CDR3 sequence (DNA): TGTGCCAGCAGCCCTTTAACAGGGAAGGGAGAGCAGTTCTTC. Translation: CASSPLTGKGEQFF.

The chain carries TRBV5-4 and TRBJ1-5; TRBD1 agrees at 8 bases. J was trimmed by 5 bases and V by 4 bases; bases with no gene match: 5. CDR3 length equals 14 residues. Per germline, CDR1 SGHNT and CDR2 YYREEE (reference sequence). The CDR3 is CASSAGGRDQPQHF. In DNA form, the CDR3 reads TGTGCCAGCAGCGCAGGGGGCCGTGATCAGCCCCAGCATTTT.

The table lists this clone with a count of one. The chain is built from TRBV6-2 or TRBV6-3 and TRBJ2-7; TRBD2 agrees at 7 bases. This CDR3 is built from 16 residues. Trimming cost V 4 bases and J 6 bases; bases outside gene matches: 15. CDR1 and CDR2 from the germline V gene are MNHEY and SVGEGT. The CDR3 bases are TGTGCCAGCAGTTCCTGGGGCGGTAGCGGGCGTCGCGAGCAGTACTTC. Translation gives CASSSWGGSGRREQYF.

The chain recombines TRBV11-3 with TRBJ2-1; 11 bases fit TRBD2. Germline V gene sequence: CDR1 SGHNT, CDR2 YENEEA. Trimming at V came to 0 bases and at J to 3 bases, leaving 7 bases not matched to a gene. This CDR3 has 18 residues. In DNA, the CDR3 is TGTGCCAGCAGCTTAGAGGGTAGCGGGGGGGTCAGCTACAATGAGCAGTTCTTC. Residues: CASSLEGSGGVSYNEQFF.

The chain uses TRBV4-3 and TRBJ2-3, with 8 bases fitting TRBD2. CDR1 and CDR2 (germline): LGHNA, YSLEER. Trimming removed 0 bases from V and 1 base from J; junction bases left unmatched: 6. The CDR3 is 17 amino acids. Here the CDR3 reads CASSQDLLRGGTDTQYF. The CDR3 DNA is TGCGCCAGCAGCCAAGATCTCCTGCGGGGGGGCACAGATACGCAGTATTTT.

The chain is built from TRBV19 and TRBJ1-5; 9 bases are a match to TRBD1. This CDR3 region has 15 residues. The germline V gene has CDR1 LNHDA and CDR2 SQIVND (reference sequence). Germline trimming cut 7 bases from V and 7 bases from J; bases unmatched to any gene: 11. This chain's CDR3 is CASTSFGTGSQPQHF. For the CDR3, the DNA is TGTGCCAGTACCTCCTTTGGGACAGGGTCCCAGCCCCAGCATTTT.

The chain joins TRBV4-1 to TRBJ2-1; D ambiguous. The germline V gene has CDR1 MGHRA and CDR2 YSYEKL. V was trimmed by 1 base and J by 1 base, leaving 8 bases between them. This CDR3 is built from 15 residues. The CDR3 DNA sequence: TGCGCCAGCAGCCAAGTTGGCGGTTCCTACAATGAGCAGTTCTTC. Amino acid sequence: CASSQVGGSYNEQFF.

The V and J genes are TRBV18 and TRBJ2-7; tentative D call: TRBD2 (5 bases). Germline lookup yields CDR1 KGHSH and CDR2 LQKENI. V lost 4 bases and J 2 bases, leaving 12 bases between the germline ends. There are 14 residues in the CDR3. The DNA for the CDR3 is TGTGCCAGCTCACTCCGGGAAGGGCCCTACGAGCAGTACTTC. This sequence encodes CASSLREGPYEQYF. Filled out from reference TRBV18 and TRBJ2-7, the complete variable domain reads NAGVMQNPRHLVRRRGQEARLRCSPMKGHSHVYWYRQLPEEGLKFMVYLQKENIIDESGMPKERFSAEFPKEGPSILRIQQVVRGDSAAYFCASSLREGPYEQYFGPGTRLTVT.

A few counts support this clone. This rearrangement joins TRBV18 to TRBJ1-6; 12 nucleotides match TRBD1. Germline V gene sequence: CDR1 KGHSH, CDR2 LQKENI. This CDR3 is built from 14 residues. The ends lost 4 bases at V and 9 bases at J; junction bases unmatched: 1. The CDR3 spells CASSRDRGRSPLHF. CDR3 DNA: TGTGCCAGCTCACGGGACAGGGGGCGTTCACCCCTCCACTTT.

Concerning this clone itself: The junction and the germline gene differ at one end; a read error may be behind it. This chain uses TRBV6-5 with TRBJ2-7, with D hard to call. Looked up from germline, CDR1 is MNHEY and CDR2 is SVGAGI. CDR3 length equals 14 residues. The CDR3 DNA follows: TGTGCCAGCAGTAACTCACTCGACACCTACGAGCAGTACTTC. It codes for CASSNSLDTYEQYF.

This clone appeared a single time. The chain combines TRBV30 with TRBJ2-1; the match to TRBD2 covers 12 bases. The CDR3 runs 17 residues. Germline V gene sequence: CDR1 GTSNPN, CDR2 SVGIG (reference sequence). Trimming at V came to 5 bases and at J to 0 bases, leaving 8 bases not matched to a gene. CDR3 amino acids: CAWGGLAGASSYNEQFF. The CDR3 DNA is TGTGCCTGGGGGGGACTAGCGGGCGCTAGCTCCTACAATGAGCAGTTCTTC.

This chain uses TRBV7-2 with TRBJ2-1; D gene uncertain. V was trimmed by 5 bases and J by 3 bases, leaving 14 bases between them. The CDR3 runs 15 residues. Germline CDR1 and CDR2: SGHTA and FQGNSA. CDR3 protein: CASSPNTGVYNEQFF. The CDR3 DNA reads TGTGCCAGCAGCCCAAACACTGGAGTCTACAATGAGCAGTTCTTC.

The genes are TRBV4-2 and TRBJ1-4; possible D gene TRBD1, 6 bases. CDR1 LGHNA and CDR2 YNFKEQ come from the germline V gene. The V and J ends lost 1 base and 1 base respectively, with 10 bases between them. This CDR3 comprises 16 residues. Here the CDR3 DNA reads TGTGCCAGCAGCCAAGCTCGCAGGGGAACTAATGAAAAACTGTTTTTT. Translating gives CASSQARRGTNEKLFF.

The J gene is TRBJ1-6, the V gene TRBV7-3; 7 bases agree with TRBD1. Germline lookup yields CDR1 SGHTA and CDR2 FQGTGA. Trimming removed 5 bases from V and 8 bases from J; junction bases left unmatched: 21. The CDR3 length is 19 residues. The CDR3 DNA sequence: TGTGCCAGCAGCAACGACAGGGTTAGGTCTCCCCTCCCTTATTCACCCCTCCACTTT. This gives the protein CASSNDRVRSPLPYSPLHF.